The sequence of this T cell receptor beta chain was determined in a study of T cell repertoires and Cas9 in healthy adults. Produced via immunoSEQ multiplex PCR; TCRdb's table is partial and in-frame only. In the table there are approximately 21,000 clones, about nine tenths of which are singletons. Sequencing was done on a sample of CD4+ effector T cells (CD127+, CD25-, CD137-, CD154-) from PBMCs; culture status not recorded. The origin of this receptor is a human donor in good health.

The chain's CDR3 is CASSSQTGTETQYF. The CDR3 region has the DNA TGTGCCAGCAGCTCGCAGACAGGGACGGAGACCCAGTACTTC. The chain links TRBV5-4 to TRBJ2-5; 7 positions agree with TRBD1. CDR1 is SGHNT, CDR2 YYREEE, per germline (reference sequence). Germline trimming cut 3 bases from V and 5 bases from J; bases unmatched to any gene: 7. The CDR3 is 14 residues long. The full variable domain, rest sourced from reference TRBV5-4 and TRBJ2-5, is ETGVTQSPTHLIKTRGQQVTLRCSSQSGHNTVSWYQQALGQGPQFIFQYYREEENGRGNFPPRFSGLQFPNYSSELNVNALELDDSALYLCASSSQTGTETQYFGPGTRLLVL.